The 8 T cell receptor beta chains given below trace back to one sample, sequenced in a study of molecular identifiers for immune sequencing clone quantification. One entry per CDR3 protein results from TCRdb running MiXCR on the PCR reads. Of about 630,000 distinct CDR3 sequences listed, about 25% are singletons. Material: naive CD8+ T cells from blood, with Jurkat cell RNA spiked in. Subset denoted: FACS-sorted CD8+CD4-CCR7+CD45RA+ naive T cells. These receptors all stem from a human donor in good health. Some libraries in this study had Jurkat cell RNA spiked in.

As to this clonotype: The CDR3 ends on some other residue instead of the conserved phenylalanine or tryptophan, so this is likely a read error. V and J are TRBV19 and TRBJ1-1; D gene ambiguous. The CDR3 is 13 residues long. V lost 0 bases to trimming and J lost 1 base, with 3 bases between them. Germline V gene sequence: CDR1 LNHDA, CDR2 SQIVND (reference sequence). Here the CDR3 reads CASSIDRNTEAFL. The CDR3, as DNA: TGTGCCAGTAGTATAGACAGGAACACTGAAGCTTTCCTT.

This clonotype was found a few times. The V call is TRBV4-3, the J call TRBJ2-7; D may be TRBD2 (5 bases). The CDR3 is 15 residues long. Trimming took 0 bases from V and 3 from J, leaving 12 bases between them. The germline V gene encodes CDR1 LGHNA and CDR2 YSLEER. In DNA, the CDR3 is TGCGCCAGCAGCCAAGACCGGCCGGGGAACTACGAGCAGTACTTC. This sequence encodes CASSQDRPGNYEQYF.

This clonotype was observed at least ten times. The V call is TRBV28, the J call TRBJ2-6; D perhaps matches TRBD1 (5 bases). Trimming took off 3 bases at V and 0 bases at J, with 15 bases between the two ends. Per the germline V gene, CDR1 is MDHEN and CDR2 is SYDVKM. The CDR3 totals 18 residues. CDR3 DNA: TGTGCCAGCAGTTTGGGTCAGGGCCTTAGCTCTGGGGCCAACGTCCTGACTTTC. Translating it yields CASSLGQGLSSGANVLTF. Filled out from reference TRBV28 and TRBJ2-6, the complete variable domain reads DVKVTQSSRYLVKRTGEKVFLECVQDMDHENMFWYRQDPGLGLRLIYFSYDVKMKEKGDIPEGYSVSREKKERFSLILESASTNQTSMYLCASSLGQGLSSGANVLTFGAGSRLTVL.

V and J are TRBV27 and TRBJ2-7, with 7 nucleotides matching TRBD2. Germline assignment: CDR1 MNHEY and CDR2 SMNVEV (reference sequence). This CDR3 comprises 15 residues. The V segment lost 7 bases and the J segment 3 bases; nucleotides outside the gene matches: 12. CDR3 nucleotide sequence: TGTGCCAGCATAGCCGGGGCTAGCGGAGACTACGAGCAGTACTTC. Translated: CASIAGASGDYEQYF.

In this sample, this clonotype turned up a few times. The V gene is TRBV10-1, the J gene TRBJ2-2; the match to TRBD1 covers 10 bases. The CDR3 contains 15 residues. V gave up 6 bases and J gave up 4 bases; unmatched junction bases: 5. CDR1 is WNHNN and CDR2 is SYGVQD in the germline V gene (reference sequence). The CDR3 is CASSPDRGATGELFF. The CDR3 DNA sequence: TGCGCCAGCAGCCCGGACAGGGGGGCCACCGGGGAGCTGTTTTTT.

Only a few counts were recorded for this clonotype. The chain has TRBV7-9 and TRBJ2-1, with TRBD2 identical over 8 bases. Looked up from germline, CDR1 is SEHNR and CDR2 is FQNEAQ (reference sequence). J gave up 2 bases and V 1 base, and 7 bases lay outside the gene matches. CDR3 length: 17 amino acids. CDR3 region: CASSLVLAGFTYNEQFF. DNA of the CDR3: TGTGCCAGCAGCTTAGTGTTAGCGGGGTTCACCTACAATGAGCAGTTCTTC.

Comments on this clonotype: A much larger clone lies a single base off, so this may be a read error. This chain connects TRBV10-3 to TRBJ1-6; maybe TRBD1 (5 bases). This CDR3 is built from 13 residues. CDR1 and CDR2 from the germline V gene are ENHRY and SYGVKD. CDR3 bases: TGTGGCATCAGTCCGGGGGATAATTCACCCCTCCACTTT. The encoded protein is CGISPGDNSPLHF.

This clonotype appeared a single time. Sequence at one end of the junction differs from germline and may be a read error. The chain couples TRBV28 to TRBJ2-2; tentative D call: TRBD1 (5 bases). Germline-derived CDR1 and CDR2 are MDHEN and SYDVKM. The CDR3 length is 14 residues. This CDR3 is CVSRLPGLTGELFF. The DNA for the CDR3 is TGTGTCAGCAGACTTCCAGGGTTAACCGGGGAGCTGTTTTTT. Full variable domain (remainder filled in from reference TRBV28 and TRBJ2-2): DVKVTQSSRYLVKRTGEKVFLECVQDMDHENMFWYRQDPGLGLRLIYFSYDVKMKEKGDIPEGYSVSREKKERFSLILESASTNQTSMYLCVSRLPGLTGELFFGEGSRLTVL.